The 3 T cell receptor beta chains given below trace back to one sample, sequenced in a study of T cell responses to AZD1222 COVID-19 vaccine. Generated by immunoSEQ multiplex PCR, the TCRdb table keeps only in-frame clones and is missing some. The sample has some 180,000 clones; roughly 90% are singletons. This material consisted of peripheral blood, taken 28 days after the second AZD1222 dose. Every receptor here comes from an adult who received the AZD1222 COVID-19 vaccine.

This chain joins TRBV6-5 and TRBJ1-2; D not certain. Germline CDR1 MNHEY, CDR2 SVGAGI. The V gene lost 9 bases and the J gene lost 8 bases, with 13 bases spanning the gap. The CDR3 consists of 11 residues. This CDR3 is CASGLYRGYTF. The CDR3 bases are TGTGCCAGTGGACTATACCGGGGCTACACCTTC.

The chain employs TRBV30 and TRBJ2-3, with 10 bases aligning to TRBD2. The V and J ends lost 0 bases and 4 bases, in that order; junction bases with no gene match: 4. CDR1 is GTSNPN, CDR2 SVGIG, per germline (reference sequence). CDR3 length: 15 amino acids. The DNA for the CDR3 is TGTGCCTGGAGTGTACGAGCGGGAGGGGCAGATACGCAGTATTTT. Translated: CAWSVRAGGADTQYF. Variable domain in full (rest from reference TRBV30 and TRBJ2-3): SQTIHQWPATLVQPVGSPLSLECTVEGTSNPNLYWYRQAAGRGLQLLFYSVGIGQISSEVPQNLSASRPQDRQFILSSKKLLLSDSGFYLCAWSVRAGGADTQYFGPGTRLTVL.

The chain has TRBV6-5 and TRBJ1-2, with D possibly being TRBD1 (5 bases). V lost 2 bases, J lost 5 bases, and 6 bases lay in between. Germline CDR1 MNHEY, CDR2 SVGAGI. This CDR3 comprises 12 residues. This CDR3 reads CASSYRGYGYTF. The CDR3 nucleotides are TGTGCCAGCAGTTACAGGGGATATGGCTACACCTTC.